These T cell receptor beta chains were read from a single sample in a study of beta chain features in type 1 diabetes. The table came from immunoSEQ multiplex PCR; TCRdb's copy has only in-frame clones and leaves some out. The table has 250,000 or so clones, 27% seen once. Specimen: central memory CD4+ T cells from blood. These receptor sequences come from a man aged 25-45 years in good health. Each CDR3 is given with its conserved first and last residue. A D gene is named only where the DNA matches it firmly. Not all rows give a size; the values are once, few, many and, for expanded clones, a class.

D	size	V	J	CDR3	DNA
-	-	TRBV12-5	TRBJ2-1	CASGLVGGPYNEQFF	TGTGCTAGTGGTTTGGTAGGGGGACCCTACAATGAGCAGTTCTTC
-	-	TRBV6-1	TRBJ1-2	CAIQIEGRLDGYTF	TGTGCCATCCAAATAGAAGGGCGGTTGGATGGCTACACCTTC
TRBD1	few	TRBV7-2	TRBJ1-1	CASSDRGRSEAFF	TGTGCCAGCAGTGACAGGGGTCGCTCTGAAGCTTTCTTT
TRBD1	-	TRBV6-7	TRBJ1-5	CASSEQGLGNQPQHF	TGTGCCAGCAGTGAACAGGGGCTTGGCAATCAGCCCCAGCATTTT
-	-	TRBV2	TRBJ1-2	CASSETGARANYGYTF	TGTGCCAGCAGTGAAACGGGGGCCAGAGCTAACTATGGCTACACCTTC
-	once	TRBV7-6	TRBJ2-3	CASSLGRTFTDTQYF	TGTGCCAGCAGCCTGGGACGGACCTTCACAGATACGCAGTATTTT
-	-	TRBV30	TRBJ2-3	CAWSNGFSALRTDTQYF	TGTGCCTGGAGTAATGGGTTTAGCGCCCTCCGCACAGATACGCAGTATTTT
-	few	TRBV7-9	TRBJ2-1	CASSLRADSTYNEQFF	TGTGCCAGCAGCTTAAGGGCCGACAGCACATACAATGAGCAGTTCTTC
TRBD2	-	TRBV2	TRBJ2-7	CASRGLAGGDYEQYF	TGTGCCAGCAGGGGACTAGCGGGGGGCGACTACGAGCAGTACTTC
TRBD1	-	TRBV15	TRBJ1-5	CATSSRTGEDQPQHF	TGTGCCACCAGCAGTCGGACAGGGGAGGATCAGCCCCAGCATTTT
-	-	TRBV10-3	TRBJ2-1	CAISEASEQFF	TGTGCCATCAGTGAAGCTTCTGAGCAGTTCTTC
-	many	TRBV28	TRBJ2-2	CASSLFAAGELFF	TGTGCCAGCAGTTTATTCGCAGCCGGGGAGCTGTTTTTT
-	-	TRBV7-2	TRBJ1-1	CASSLARGTEAFF	TGTGCCAGCAGCTTGGCCAGGGGCACTGAAGCTTTCTTT
-	-	TRBV5-1	TRBJ2-1	CASSLDAGSHNEQFF	TGCGCCAGCAGCTTGGATGCGGGATCCCACAATGAGCAGTTCTTC
-	few	TRBV30	TRBJ2-3	CAWSVGLSDTQYF	TGTGCCTGGAGTGTAGGGTTATCAGATACGCAGTATTTT
TRBD1	-	TRBV2	TRBJ2-2	CASRGQGNTGELFF	TGTGCCAGCAGGGGACAGGGGAACACCGGGGAGCTGTTTTTT
TRBD2	-	TRBV6-5	TRBJ2-5	CASSWTSVKETQYF	TGTGCCAGCAGTTGGACTAGCGTAAAAGAGACCCAGTACTTC
-	-	TRBV7-9	TRBJ2-6	CASSKSGSGANVLTF	TGTGCCAGCAGCAAAAGTGGGTCTGGGGCCAACGTCCTGACTTTC
TRBD1	few	TRBV5-5	TRBJ2-6	CASNPLTGSSSGANVLTF	TGTGCCAGCAACCCGTTGACAGGGTCGAGCTCTGGGGCCAACGTCCTGACTTTC
TRBD2	few	TRBV29-1	TRBJ2-1	CSVEDPASGSSYNEQFF	TGCAGCGTTGAAGATCCGGCTAGCGGGAGCTCCTACAATGAGCAGTTCTTC
TRBD1	few	TRBV25-1	TRBJ1-1	CASSEVRGQGRRAFF	TGTGCCAGCAGTGAGGTACGGGGACAGGGAAGAAGAGCTTTCTTT
-	-	TRBV4-1	TRBJ2-7	CASSQDAPAATNSYEQYF	TGCGCCAGCAGCCAAGATGCCCCAGCGGCAACGAACTCCTACGAGCAGTACTTC
TRBD1	-	TRBV7-2	TRBJ2-5	CASSGDRAETQYF	TGTGCCAGCAGCGGGGACAGGGCGGAGACCCAGTACTTC
-	-	TRBV5-4	TRBJ2-1	CASSPRADNEQFF	TGTGCCAGCAGCCCGCGGGCAGACAATGAGCAGTTCTTC
-	few	TRBV6-6	TRBJ2-7	CASRLQRSGSYEQYF	TGTGCCAGCAGATTACAAAGGAGCGGCTCCTACGAGCAGTACTTC
-	few	TRBV25-1	TRBJ1-2	CAAGSRKGYGYTF	TGTGCAGCCGGGTCCAGGAAGGGGTATGGCTACACCTTC
-	-	TRBV5-1	TRBJ2-3	CASSLDRGTDTQYF	TGCGCCAGCAGCCTAGACAGAGGCACAGATACGCAGTATTTT
-	-	TRBV2	TRBJ2-1	CASSEAGLIEQFF	TGTGCCAGCAGTGAAGCCGGGCTGATTGAGCAGTTCTTC